These T cell receptor beta chains were read from a single sample in a study of blood T cell repertoires in COVID-19. This table comes from immunoSEQ multiplex PCR, and its TCRdb copy is limited to in-frame clones, with some not included. The profile covers about 63,000 clones, with 79% appearing a single time and roughly a third taken by the ten largest. Sequencing input: peripheral blood. The receptor source for this set is a human donor in a cohort sampled during active COVID-19. CDR3s include the opening cysteine and the closing phenylalanine or tryptophan. The D gene is left open where the match is weak. Rows may omit the clone size; those that give it use once, few, many or a size class.

v_call,j_call,cdr3_length,clone_size,d_call,cdr3_aa,cdr3_nt
TRBV24-1,TRBJ1-2,14,-,TRBD1,CATSDPGTGGGYTF,TGTGCCACCAGTGATCCCGGGACAGGGGGTGGCTACACCTTC
TRBV3-1/TRBV3-2,TRBJ1-1,13,-,-,CASSQTGNTEAFF,TGTGCCAGCAGCCAGACGGGGAACACTGAAGCTTTCTTT
TRBV19,TRBJ2-7,17,-,TRBD2,CASSIDLRTSGNYEQYF,TGTGCCAGTAGTATAGATCTTCGAACTAGCGGAAACTACGAGCAGTACTTC
TRBV3-1/TRBV3-2,TRBJ1-2,14,-,-,CASSQRSSTSGYTF,TGTGCCAGCAGCCAGAGATCGTCGACTAGCGGCTACACCTTC
TRBV3-1/TRBV3-2,TRBJ2-7,11,-,-,CASSQGGEQYF,TGTGCCAGCAGCCAAGGCGGGGAGCAGTACTTC
TRBV9,TRBJ2-3,16,-,-,CASSVGSGVAPDTQYF,TGTGCCAGCAGCGTAGGTTCGGGAGTGGCCCCAGATACGCAGTATTTT
TRBV21-1,TRBJ1-5,14,-,-,CASSNRYSNQPQHF,TGTGCCAGCAGCAACCGGTATAGCAATCAGCCCCAGCATTTT
TRBV6-2/TRBV6-3,TRBJ1-5,18,few,TRBD1,CASSYLRAGGYSNQPQHF,TGTGCCAGCAGTTACCTGAGAGCAGGGGGTTATAGCAATCAGCCCCAGCATTTT
TRBV7-9,TRBJ1-1,12,-,-,CASSLSRAEAFF,TGTGCCAGCAGCTTAAGCCGTGCTGAAGCTTTCTTT
TRBV6-1,TRBJ1-2,11,-,-,CASSERDRYTF,TGTGCCAGCAGTGAGAGGGATCGCTACACCTTC
TRBV21-1,TRBJ1-3,14,-,-,CASSNFTWGNTIYF,TGTGCCAGCAGCAATTTTACTTGGGGAAACACCATATATTTT
TRBV3-1/TRBV3-2,TRBJ2-2,16,-,TRBD2,CASSQEKTSGRGELFF,TGTGCCAGCAGCCAAGAGAAGACTAGCGGGAGAGGGGAGCTGTTTTTT
TRBV7-6,TRBJ2-1,16,-,TRBD2,CASSFWRAGAVNEQFF,TGTGCCAGCAGCTTTTGGCGGGCGGGAGCGGTGAATGAGCAGTTCTTC
TRBV19,TRBJ2-2,16,-,TRBD2,CASSIGQRENTGELFF,TGTGCCAGTAGTATTGGCCAGCGGGAGAACACCGGGGAGCTGTTTTTT
TRBV5-4,TRBJ2-7,17,once,TRBD2,CASSAELAGGPSYEQYF,TGTGCCAGCAGCGCCGAACTAGCGGGAGGGCCGTCCTACGAGCAGTACTTC
TRBV11-2,TRBJ2-5,13,-,-,CASSLNRIDAQYF,TGTGCCAGCAGCTTAAACAGGATCGACGCCCAGTACTTC